This T cell receptor (beta chain) was retrieved from a study of Graves' ophthalmopathy and Graves' hyperthyroidism. Amplified TCR beta CDR3 regions were obtained using RNA transcripts as template. HTBI primers were employed in first-round RT-PCR, then a second-round multiplex PCR followed. Each CDR3 protein gets one entry after TCRdb re-called the multiplex PCR reads with MiXCR. The sample consists of 240,000 or so distinct CDR3 sequences, less than 55% of them appearing once. Turning to this clonotype: Its antigen is not known.

V lost 0 bases and J lost 4; bases outside the gene matches: 7. There are 17 residues in the CDR3. Germline V lookup: CDR1 SGHAT, CDR2 FQDESV (reference sequence). Findings and caveats of the study: Predictions made by the model for ophthalmopathy progression reached roughly 71% sensitivity and around 73% specificity. Among expanded thyroid clonotypes above 0.001 frequency, most also occurred in blood.

With a duration under 3 months, ophthalmopathy in the donors showed moderate-to-severe activity, CAS ≥3 and NOSPECS ≥4. The diagnosis was founded upon clinical symptoms, serum thyroxine, TRAb, thyroid ultrasound and orbital computed tomography. The V call is TRBV11-1, the J call TRBJ2-2; 8 bases are shared with TRBD1. The sequencing input was peripheral blood. The clonotype was recovered from an adult man with Graves' ophthalmopathy. The CDR3 spells CASSLAQGAGFTGELFF. The CDR3 DNA reads as TGTGCCAGCAGCTTAGCCCAGGGGGCCGGATTCACCGGGGAGCTGTTTTTT. The whole variable domain, remainder taken from reference TRBV11-1 and TRBJ2-2, is EAEVAQSPRYKITEKSQAVAFWCDPISGHATLYWYRQILGQGPELLVQFQDESVVDDSQLPKDRFSAERLKGVDSTLKIQPAELGDSAMYLCASSLAQGAGFTGELFFGEGSRLTVL.